Below are 26 T cell receptor beta chains sequenced from a single sample in a study of shared clonotypes between healthy human individuals. The data were produced by immunoSEQ multiplex PCR, yet TCRdb's version contains in-frame clones alone and is incomplete. The repertoire consists of about 1.1 million clones, with 70% to 80% occurring once and the leading ten covering roughly 0.83%. Sequencing used memory CD4+ T cells from PBMCs. Subset in this sample: CD45RA-negative fraction. These receptors were collected from a man between 18 and 29 years old in good health. Some clones in this sample may be carry-over from other donors' samples.

This clone was detected only a few times. Written as DNA, the CDR3 is TGTGCCAGCAGTCGAGCGGGAGGACTGAGCACAGATACGCAGTATTTT. It is translated as CASSRAGGLSTDTQYF. The J gene is TRBJ2-3, the V gene TRBV27; 9 nucleotides match TRBD2. The trim removed 5 bases at V and 0 bases at J, leaving 6 bases unmatched. CDR1 and CDR2 (germline): MNHEY, SMNVEV (reference sequence). The CDR3 runs to 16 residues.

The rearrangement uses TRBV5-1 and TRBJ2-3; 9 nucleotides agree with TRBD1. Germline CDR1 SGHRS, CDR2 YFSETQ. The V segment lost 1 base and the J segment 1 base; nucleotides outside the gene matches: 10. The CDR3 spans 18 residues. DNA for the CDR3: TGCGCCAGCAGCTTGCTTCTTCGGACAGGGGTTGGCACAGATACGCAGTATTTT. Translated, it gives CASSLLLRTGVGTDTQYF.

A remark on this clone: A read error is likely here: a far larger clone is one base away. The rearrangement uses TRBV7-8 and TRBJ1-2; D remains ambiguous. The CDR3 is 14 residues long. Per the germline V gene, CDR1 is SGHVS and CDR2 is FQNEAQ. The CDR3 coding sequence is TGTGCCAGCAGCTTACAGAGACCAGACTATGACTACACCTTC. Amino acids: CASSLQRPDYDYTF.

The chain is built from TRBV7-3 and TRBJ1-2; D is possibly TRBD1 (6 bases). Trimming stripped 5 bases from V and 2 bases from J, with 12 bases between. Looked up from germline, CDR1 is SGHTA and CDR2 is FQGTGA. The length of the CDR3 is 14 residues. CDR3 in amino acids: CASSPEGGNYGYTF. CDR3 nucleotides: TGTGCCAGCAGCCCAGAGGGGGGAAACTATGGCTACACCTTC.

The chain links TRBV11-1 to TRBJ2-7, with D unclear. The germline gives CDR1 SGHAT, CDR2 FQDESV (reference sequence). V lost 2 bases and J lost 2, with 10 bases in between. This CDR3 has 14 amino acids. The CDR3 protein is CASSLLGIAYEQYF. The CDR3, as DNA: TGTGCCAGCAGCTTACTAGGGATCGCCTACGAGCAGTACTTC.

The chain recombines TRBV6-1 with TRBJ2-3; possible D gene TRBD2, 5 bases. The CDR3 spans 13 residues. Germline-derived CDR1 and CDR2 are MNHNS and SASEGT. The V end lost 7 bases, the J end lost 2 bases, and 10 bases lay between the germline ends. CDR3: CASKLTITDTQYF. The CDR3 nucleotides read TGTGCCAGCAAATTGACTATCACAGATACGCAGTATTTT.

This chain uses TRBV4-3 with TRBJ2-7; either TRBD1 or TRBD2 may supply D (5 bases each). The V and J ends lost 2 bases and 4 bases respectively, with 15 bases between them. The germline V gene encodes CDR1 LGHNA and CDR2 YSLEER. The CDR3 spans 15 residues. CDR3 coding DNA: TGCGCCAGCAGCCAACTAGCCAAAGAGGGGTACGAGCAGTACTTC. Residues: CASSQLAKEGYEQYF.

DNA of the CDR3: TGTGCCAGCAGCTTAGGCGGGACAGACCAGCCCCAGCATTTT. Its protein product is CASSLGGTDQPQHF. V is TRBV7-6 and J is TRBJ1-5; 7 bases map to TRBD1. Germline CDR1 and CDR2: SGHVS and FNYEAQ. V lost 1 base to trimming and J lost 7 bases; unmatched junction nucleotides: 4. There are 14 residues in the CDR3.

This clone was seen only a few times. The chain has TRBV5-5 and TRBJ2-7; 8 bases are a match to TRBD1. J was trimmed by 5 bases and V by 5 bases; bases with no gene match: 9. There are 14 residues in the CDR3. CDR1 is SGHKS and CDR2 is YYEKEE in the germline V gene (reference sequence). The chain's CDR3 is CASSFPGQGHEQYF. The CDR3 region has the DNA TGTGCCAGCAGTTTCCCTGGACAGGGCCACGAGCAGTACTTC.

The chain combines TRBV5-6 with TRBJ2-6; D not resolved. The CDR3 spans 16 residues. Germline V gene sequence: CDR1 SGHDT, CDR2 YYEEEE. Trimming left V 4 bases short and J 1 base short, with 12 bases between. The CDR3 region is CASSRVLDSGANVLTF. Written as DNA, the CDR3 is TGTGCCAGCAGCCGGGTCTTGGATTCTGGGGCCAACGTCCTGACTTTC.

This clone was recorded a few times. At the DNA level, this CDR3 is encoded by other sequences in the same sample as well. J is TRBJ1-1 and V is TRBV5-1; the match to TRBD1 covers 7 bases. This CDR3 comprises 11 residues. V trimming: 2 bases; J trimming: 11 bases; junction bases outside the gene matches: 3. The germline gives CDR1 SGHRS, CDR2 YFSETQ. As DNA, the CDR3 is TGCGCCAGCAGCTTACAGGGGAAGGCTTTCTTT. Protein product: CASSLQGKAFF.

This clone was observed a few times. This CDR3 is also generated by other DNA sequences in the sample. V and J are TRBV7-3 and TRBJ2-1, with 13 bases aligning to TRBD2. CDR1 and CDR2 (germline): SGHTA, FQGTGA. The J segment lost 7 bases and the V segment lost 3 bases, leaving 3 bases of the junction unmatched. The CDR3 covers 15 residues. The CDR3 sequence is CASSLGTSGTNEQFF. The CDR3 bases are TGTGCCAGCAGCTTGGGGACTAGCGGGACTAATGAGCAGTTCTTC. Variable domain in full (rest from reference TRBV7-3 and TRBJ2-1): GAGVSQTPSNKVTEKGKYVELRCDPISGHTALYWYRQSLGQGPEFLIYFQGTGAADDSGLPNDRFFAVRPEGSVSTLKIQRTERGDSAVYLCASSLGTSGTNEQFFGPGTRLTVL.

This chain uses TRBV27 with TRBJ2-5; maybe TRBD1 (5 bases). This CDR3 is built from 18 residues. The germline CDR1 and CDR2 sequences are MNHEY and SMNVEV (reference sequence). The V gene lost 2 bases and the J gene lost 0 bases, with 19 bases spanning the gap. The CDR3 DNA reads as TGTGCCAGCAGTTTAAGCTGGCAGGGATCCCCGTACCAAGAGACCCAGTACTTC. Protein: CASSLSWQGSPYQETQYF.

V is TRBV28 and J is TRBJ1-3; 12 nucleotides align to TRBD1. Germline V lookup: CDR1 MDHEN, CDR2 SYDVKM. The CDR3 totals 19 residues. V shed 4 bases and J 0 bases; nucleotides not matched to a gene: 10. CDR3 loop: CASSSPGTGGISSGNTIYF. CDR3 nucleotides: TGTGCCAGCAGTTCCCCCGGGACAGGGGGCATCAGCTCTGGAAACACCATATATTTT.

The chain carries TRBV9 and TRBJ2-1; 9 nucleotides agree with TRBD2. The CDR3 has 16 amino acids. The germline gives CDR1 SGDLS, CDR2 YYNGEE. V shed 4 bases and J 4 bases; nucleotides not matched to a gene: 9. The CDR3 DNA reads as TGTGCCAGCAGCTCCCGTGGTAGCGGGAGTTACAATGAGCAGTTCTTC. Protein sequence: CASSSRGSGSYNEQFF.

This clone was detected once. The chain has TRBV19 and TRBJ2-7, with D perhaps being TRBD1 or TRBD2 (5 bases each). This CDR3 has 15 residues. From germline, CDR1 is LNHDA and CDR2 SQIVND (reference sequence). V dropped 6 bases and J dropped 3 bases, with 18 bases sitting between them. CDR3 region: CASSRTGTAGYEQYF. The CDR3 bases are TGTGCCAGTAGCCGAACCGGGACCGCCGGCTACGAGCAGTACTTC.

This chain connects TRBV6-5 to TRBJ2-3; D is undetermined. The germline V gene has CDR1 MNHEY and CDR2 SVGAGI. The CDR3 loop spans 14 amino acids. Trimming pared 0 bases from V and 2 bases from J, leaving 6 bases between. The CDR3 here is CASSYSQNTDTQYF. The CDR3 region has the DNA TGTGCCAGCAGTTACTCTCAGAACACAGATACGCAGTATTTT.

V and J are TRBV2 and TRBJ1-5; perhaps TRBD1 as D (6 bases). The CDR3 totals 14 residues. CDR1 is SNHLY and CDR2 is FYNNEI in the germline V gene. V was clipped by 5 bases and J by 3 bases, with 11 bases between them. CDR3 residues: CASSMDRDNQPQHF. The CDR3 bases are TGTGCCAGCAGTATGGACAGAGACAATCAGCCCCAGCATTTT.

This clone was recorded many times. The rearrangement joins TRBV27 to TRBJ1-5; D unclear. This CDR3 region has 14 residues. Germline CDR1 MNHEY, CDR2 SMNVEV (reference sequence). Trimming left V 5 bases short and J 9 bases short, with 17 bases between. The CDR3 DNA reads as TGTGCCAGCAGTCCCGGCGGACGAGAAAGGCCCCAGCATTTT. Encoded protein: CASSPGGRERPQHF.

The V call is TRBV30, the J call TRBJ2-5; tentative D call: TRBD1 (6 bases). The DNA matches TRBJ2-7 better at its end, which makes the J call doubtful. CDR3 size: 14 residues. The germline CDR1 and CDR2 sequences are GTSNPN and SVGIG (reference sequence). This CDR3 reads CACVPEGQTYEQYF. DNA of the CDR3: TGTGCCTGCGTCCCCGAGGGACAAACCTACGAGCAGTACTTC.

J is TRBJ1-1 and V is TRBV9; a possible D gene is TRBD1 (6 bases). Germline V gives CDR1 SGDLS, CDR2 YYNGEE. The germline V and J ends were trimmed by 4 bases and 6 bases, with 16 bases remaining between them. There are 14 residues in the CDR3. The CDR3 DNA reads TGTGCCAGCAGCCCTGGCACAGGGTCGGCTGAAGCTTTCTTT. This codes for CASSPGTGSAEAFF.

The J gene is TRBJ2-3, the V gene TRBV6-8, with TRBD2 identical over 8 bases. The CDR3 totals 15 residues. The V segment lost 6 bases and the J segment 3 bases; nucleotides outside the gene matches: 8. From germline, CDR1 is MNHGY and CDR2 SAAAGT. The CDR3 loop is CASRPTSGWTDTQYF. The CDR3, as DNA: TGTGCCAGCAGGCCAACTAGCGGTTGGACAGATACGCAGTATTTT.

The rearrangement links TRBV6-1 to TRBJ2-5, with D unclear. This CDR3 comprises 12 residues. The V gene's germline CDR1 is MNHNS and CDR2 SASEGT. Trimming removed 5 bases from V and 7 bases from J, with 11 bases in between. Here the CDR3 DNA reads TGTGCCAGCAGTTTTTTGGTGCTGACCCAGTACTTC. Protein product: CASSFLVLTQYF.

This clone has more than one count but fewer than ten. V and J are TRBV11-2 and TRBJ2-7, with 9 bases aligning to TRBD2. Germline V gene data show CDR1 as SGHAT and CDR2 as FQNNGV. The CDR3 runs 15 residues. J was trimmed by 0 bases and V by 4 bases; bases with no gene match: 4. The DNA for the CDR3 is TGTGCCAGCAGCTCCATAGCGGGAGTCTCCTACGAGCAGTACTTC. Translating gives CASSSIAGVSYEQYF.

This clone is a singleton in its sample. The genes are TRBV25-1 and TRBJ2-2; TRBD1 matches at 11 bases. J was trimmed by 0 bases and V by 5 bases; bases with no gene match: 2. The CDR3 is 16 residues long. Germline assignment: CDR1 MGHDK and CDR2 SYGVNS. The CDR3 spells CASSKGQGANTGELFF. CDR3 bases: TGTGCCAGCAGTAAGGGACAGGGGGCGAACACCGGGGAGCTGTTTTTT.

This clone was detected a few times. The same CDR3 arises from other DNA sequences in this sample as well. The chain is built from TRBV11-2 and TRBJ1-3; tentatively, D is TRBD1 (5 bases). V was cut by 1 base and J by 4 bases, with 5 bases left in between. CDR1 and CDR2 from the germline V gene are SGHAT and FQNNGV. CDR3 length equals 13 residues. The CDR3: CASSLAGGNTIYF. Written as DNA, the CDR3 is TGTGCCAGCAGCTTAGCAGGGGGAAACACCATATATTTT.